This TCR beta chain was retrieved from a study of CD8 T cells in Susac syndrome. The J segment lost 4 bases and the V segment lost 0 bases, leaving 5 bases of the junction unmatched. Germline CDR1 is ENHRY and CDR2 is SYGVKD. CDR3 size: 16 residues. This clonotype was seen once. All included Susac syndrome patients satisfied recently defined diagnostic criteria for definite or probable disease. Negative magnetic isolation gave CD8+ and CD4+ cells; FACS enriched CD8+ TEMRA. RNA totalling about 0.45 to 1 ug underwent reverse transcription with random hexamers. Multiplex immunoSEQ PCR targeted 54 Vbeta and 13 Jbeta TCR beta segments. MiXCR was run by TCRdb on the immunoSEQ multiplex PCR reads, yielding one entry per CDR3 protein. Altogether 95,000 to 150,000 distinct CDR3 sequences are present, about 94% being singletons, with the ten largest covering 0.28%.

The sequence was collected from a human donor with Susac syndrome. The chain recombines TRBV10-3 with TRBJ2-7; 11 positions agree with TRBD1. The sample consisted of CD8+ T cells from PBMCs. CDR3 bases: TGTGCCATCAGTGAGTCGCAGGGACAGGGGGTATACGAGCAGTACTTC. It encodes CAISESQGQGVYEQYF.